These T cell receptor beta chains were read from a single sample in a study of blood T cell repertoires in COVID-19. Data came from immunoSEQ multiplex PCR; TCRdb stores just in-frame clones and leaves some out. The table has over 60,000 clones, about 81% seen once; the top ten hold over 8.5%. Specimen: peripheral blood. Source of these receptors: a human donor in a cohort sampled during active COVID-19. Each CDR3 is given with its conserved first and last residue.

J gene: TRBJ2-7
V gene: TRBV7-9
CDR3 protein: CASSPGGVGGQPRTYEQYF

J gene: TRBJ2-2
V gene: TRBV10-3
CDR3 protein: CAISDLAGEIAGELFF

J gene: TRBJ2-7
V gene: TRBV4-3
CDR3 protein: CASSQVGSGRNEQYF

J gene: TRBJ2-7
V gene: TRBV7-2
CDR3 protein: CASSSLRMSEEQYF

J gene: TRBJ1-2
V gene: TRBV27
CDR3 protein: CASSLWAGQGYTF

J gene: TRBJ2-7
V gene: TRBV25-1
CDR3 protein: CASREPSGRLYEQYF

J gene: TRBJ1-2
V gene: TRBV5-1
CDR3 protein: CASSSGTEGGGGYTF

J gene: TRBJ1-1
V gene: TRBV19
CDR3 protein: CASSIDLRGNTEAFF

J gene: TRBJ1-1
V gene: TRBV18
CDR3 protein: CASSPRGRGGANTEAFF

J gene: TRBJ2-3
V gene: TRBV19
CDR3 protein: CASSPGGQGTDTQYF

J gene: TRBJ2-3
V gene: TRBV7-9
CDR3 protein: CASSRTGTDTQYF

J gene: TRBJ1-1
V gene: TRBV28
CDR3 protein: CASSPGPGLRGDTEAFF

J gene: TRBJ2-7
V gene: TRBV6-5
CDR3 protein: CASSRGYEQYF

J gene: TRBJ2-1
V gene: TRBV19
CDR3 protein: CASSKRSSNEQFF

J gene: TRBJ2-7
V gene: TRBV24-1
CDR3 protein: CATSDQTSALAYEQYF

J gene: TRBJ2-7
V gene: TRBV2
CDR3 protein: CASSRDLAYEQYF

J gene: TRBJ2-1
V gene: TRBV10-1
CDR3 protein: CASSAGLAEGPDNEQFF

J gene: TRBJ2-2
V gene: TRBV4-3
CDR3 protein: CASSPMAGGGTGELFF

J gene: TRBJ1-1
V gene: TRBV7-9
CDR3 protein: CASSLGQTMNTEAFF

J gene: TRBJ2-5
V gene: TRBV29-1
CDR3 protein: CSVGTGGQGETQYF

J gene: TRBJ2-4
V gene: TRBV2
CDR3 protein: CASRGQANIQYF

J gene: TRBJ2-1
V gene: TRBV29-1
CDR3 protein: CSVELGLREQFF

J gene: TRBJ1-3
V gene: TRBV19
CDR3 protein: CASSPDSGNTIYF

J gene: TRBJ1-2
V gene: TRBV9
CDR3 protein: CASSEPHSDRTNYGYTF

J gene: TRBJ2-5
V gene: TRBV28
CDR3 protein: CASSSYGLAGGWETQYF

J gene: TRBJ2-7
V gene: TRBV4-1
CDR3 protein: CASSQVRGLLHEQYF

J gene: TRBJ2-1
V gene: TRBV30
CDR3 protein: CAWSGGQSNEQFF

J gene: TRBJ1-1
V gene: TRBV2
CDR3 protein: CASPRGDRTMNTEAFF

J gene: TRBJ2-4
V gene: TRBV5-1
CDR3 protein: CASSLDTSGGLNIQYF

J gene: TRBJ1-1
V gene: TRBV11-2
CDR3 protein: CASSLDTSGNTEAFF

J gene: TRBJ1-4
V gene: TRBV7-9
CDR3 protein: CASSLWTGGRTNEKLFF

J gene: TRBJ2-3
V gene: TRBV29-1
CDR3 protein: CSVERGITDTQYF

J gene: TRBJ2-7
V gene: TRBV5-1
CDR3 protein: CASSSSDSGIYEQYF

J gene: TRBJ1-1
V gene: TRBV7-9
CDR3 protein: CASRPNFREGMNTEAFF

J gene: TRBJ1-3
V gene: TRBV27
CDR3 protein: CASSRSTSGNTIYF

J gene: TRBJ1-1
V gene: TRBV4-3
CDR3 protein: CASSQGVSSFTEAFF

J gene: TRBJ1-1
V gene: TRBV6-2/TRBV6-3
CDR3 protein: CASSSTGNTEAFF

J gene: TRBJ1-1
V gene: TRBV2
CDR3 protein: CASSEQNTEAFF

J gene: TRBJ2-1
V gene: TRBV24-1
CDR3 protein: CATSDPGGIDNEQFF

J gene: TRBJ1-5
V gene: TRBV4-1
CDR3 protein: CASSQGYLGTQENQPQHF

J gene: TRBJ2-1
V gene: TRBV6-1
CDR3 protein: CASSEGYKGVGQFF

J gene: TRBJ2-2
V gene: TRBV19
CDR3 protein: CASRNTGVNTGELFF

J gene: TRBJ2-7
V gene: TRBV6-6
CDR3 protein: CASSYGDRGAEQYF

J gene: TRBJ1-3
V gene: TRBV10-3
CDR3 protein: CAIRQGSQLSGNTIYF

J gene: TRBJ2-4
V gene: TRBV19
CDR3 protein: CASSLAGGNIQYF

J gene: TRBJ2-1
V gene: TRBV27
CDR3 protein: CASSFRADRGDHEQFF

J gene: TRBJ2-1
V gene: TRBV20-1
CDR3 protein: CSASPMGVGQFF

J gene: TRBJ2-7
V gene: TRBV4-1
CDR3 protein: CASSQDSGGLSYEQYF

J gene: TRBJ1-1
V gene: TRBV5-1
CDR3 protein: CASSLAGTANTEAFF

J gene: TRBJ1-6
V gene: TRBV7-9
CDR3 protein: CASSSASGGNSPLHF

J gene: TRBJ2-1
V gene: TRBV4-2
CDR3 protein: CASSQAGSADYEQFF

J gene: TRBJ1-1
V gene: TRBV24-1
CDR3 protein: CATTPTQGRGTEAFF

J gene: TRBJ2-5
V gene: TRBV19
CDR3 protein: CASSNPGLAGGRETQYF

J gene: TRBJ2-7
V gene: TRBV30
CDR3 protein: CAWSVGGYEQYF

J gene: TRBJ2-7
V gene: TRBV27
CDR3 protein: CASSLSSGLADYEQYF

J gene: TRBJ1-6
V gene: TRBV7-8
CDR3 protein: CASSRIPGQGTSSPLHF